This TCR beta chain was recovered during a study of Ad26.COV2.S vaccination and SARS-CoV-2 variants. This CDR3 spans 16 amino acids. V lost 2 bases, J lost 4 bases, and 17 bases lay in between. Germline V gene lookup returns CDR1 SGHTA and CDR2 FQGNSA. Measured with immunoSEQ multiplex PCR; TCRdb has only the in-frame clones, and not every one. Of 400,000 to 450,000 clones detected, around 90% appear once; the ten largest clones hold 9% to 15%. Documented treatment: around 19 received Ad26.COV2.S at low or high dose, single or two shots; 5 received placebo; per-sample allocation not given. Samples analyzed were those drawn on day 63 after the first vaccine or placebo injection.

The chain carries TRBV7-2 and TRBJ1-2; no definite D call. This receptor was taken from a person aged 18-65 years who received the Ad26.COV2.S COVID-19 vaccine or a placebo. The sample in question was peripheral blood, obtained in a trial of Ad26.COV2.S vaccine versus placebo. CDR3 protein: CASSLSSLGSAYGYTF. The CDR3 DNA follows: TGTGCCAGCAGCTTATCTTCATTGGGGTCTGCCTATGGCTACACCTTC.